This T cell receptor (beta chain) was documented in a study of cytomegalovirus exposure and HLA in healthy donors. This CDR3 has 20 residues. Germline assignment: CDR1 LNHDA and CDR2 SQIVND (reference sequence). V lost 4 bases and J lost 0, with 28 bases in between. Primers included in the PCR were 60 Vbeta and 13 Jbeta primers. Data came from immunoSEQ multiplex PCR; TCRdb stores just in-frame clones and leaves some out. The sample has roughly 150,000 clones, over 80% seen once. This chain uses TRBV19 with TRBJ2-7; D is perhaps TRBD2 (7 bases). Input material: PBMCs. This clonotype originated in a woman in her late teens or twenties in good health and CMV-seronegative. CDR3 sequence: CASSTPGGQGHIMISYEQYF. As DNA, the CDR3 is TGTGCCAGTAGTACCCCCGGGGGGCAAGGGCATATTATGATCTCCTACGAGCAGTACTTC.